The T cell receptor beta chain described here comes from a study of blood T cell repertoires in COVID-19. In the source study's methods: Estimates of nucleated cell counts were drawn from the amplification of reference gene primers. TCRdb's table, derived via immunoSEQ multiplex PCR, lists solely in-frame clones and lacks some. The DNA gave D and trimming, while V, J and clone size come from that table. The sample lists 250,000 to 350,000 clones; around 90% were seen once. CDR3 length: 15 residues. V lost 0 bases and J 4 bases, leaving 12 bases between the germline ends. Germline V gene lookup returns CDR1 MGHRA and CDR2 YSYEKL.

The chain is built from TRBV4-1 and TRBJ1-2; a possible D gene is TRBD1 (5 bases). This sequence was found in a woman in her forties or fifties who had recovered from COVID-19. Material for sequencing was peripheral blood. The CDR3 DNA is TGCGCCAGCAGCCAAGAGGGGCCGAGACCCTATGGCTACACCTTC. It translates to CASSQEGPRPYGYTF.